Below, 16 T cell receptor beta chains from the same sample are listed, as sequenced in a study of cytomegalovirus exposure and HLA in healthy donors. The PCR used 60 Vbeta and 13 Jbeta primers. Generated by immunoSEQ multiplex PCR, the TCRdb table keeps only in-frame clones and is missing some. This sample yields about 190,000 clones, of which roughly 80% are seen a single time; around 1.6% belongs to the top ten. Sequencing used PBMCs. These receptor sequences come from a woman younger than 30 in good health and CMV-seronegative.

V and J are TRBV19 and TRBJ2-7, with D possibly TRBD1 on 6 matching bases. The CDR3 is 15 residues long. The germline CDR1 and CDR2 sequences are LNHDA and SQIVND (reference sequence). Trimming removed 5 bases at V and 0 bases at J, with 14 bases between. In DNA, the CDR3 is TGTGCCAGTAGTTCGGTCCGGGACATCTCCTACGAGCAGTACTTC. It codes for CASSSVRDISYEQYF. The whole variable domain, remainder taken from reference TRBV19 and TRBJ2-7, is DGGITQSPKYLFRKEGQNVTLSCEQNLNHDAMYWYRQDPGQGLRLIYYSQIVNDFQKGDIAEGYSVSREKKESFPLTVTSAQKNPTAFYLCASSSVRDISYEQYFGPGTRLTVT.

The gene calls are TRBV28 and TRBJ1-4; D is ambiguous. This CDR3 is built from 14 residues. The germline V gene encodes CDR1 MDHEN and CDR2 SYDVKM. With 6 bases removed from V and 4 bases from J, the gap between germline ends came to 12 bases. The CDR3 is CASSQTGLNEKLFF. The CDR3, as DNA: TGTGCCAGCAGCCAGACGGGTCTTAATGAAAAACTGTTTTTT.

This clone is a singleton in its sample. The CDR3 nucleotides are TGTGCCAGCAGCTTGGCGGTTGCGGGTGAAGCTTTCTTT. Amino acid sequence: CASSLAVAGEAFF. The chain has TRBV7-2 and TRBJ1-1; D gene uncertain. Between the trimmed V and J ends, which lost 3 bases and 7 bases, there was a span of 12 bases. This CDR3 comprises 13 residues. Germline V gene sequence: CDR1 SGHTA, CDR2 FQGNSA. The full variable domain, rest sourced from reference TRBV7-2 and TRBJ1-1, is GAGVSQSPSNKVTEKGKDVELRCDPISGHTALYWYRQSLGQGLEFLIYFQGNSAPDKSGLPSDRFSAERTGGSVSTLTIQRTQQEDSAVYLCASSLAVAGEAFFGQGTRLTVV.

This chain connects TRBV28 to TRBJ1-2; TRBD1 might be the D (5 bases). Germline V lookup: CDR1 MDHEN, CDR2 SYDVKM. This CDR3 is built from 14 residues. Trimming pared 6 bases from V and 4 bases from J, leaving 15 bases between. This chain's CDR3 is CASRGPGGSYGYTF. CDR3 sequence (DNA): TGTGCCAGCAGGGGACCGGGGGGGAGCTATGGCTACACCTTC.

A few counts support this clone. The CDR3 bases are TGTGCCAGCAGCTTTCCTACAGGGAATAATTCACCCCTCCACTTT. It codes for CASSFPTGNNSPLHF. The chain joins TRBV7-9 to TRBJ1-6, with D possibly TRBD1 on 6 matching bases. Germline CDR1 reads SEHNR; CDR2 reads FQNEAQ (reference sequence). The CDR3 has 15 amino acids. Trimming shortened V by 3 bases and J by 5 bases, and 11 bases separated the two germline ends.

This rearrangement joins TRBV5-6 to TRBJ1-5; D is perhaps TRBD1 (6 bases). The CDR3 has 13 residues. The germline CDR1 and CDR2 sequences are SGHDT and YYEEEE. The V and J ends lost 0 bases and 12 bases respectively, with 13 bases between them. DNA of the CDR3: TGTGCCAGCAGCTTGGACAGGGTGTGGGGCCAGCATTTT. Translated, it gives CASSLDRVWGQHF.

This sequence joins TRBV25-1 and TRBJ2-2; tentatively, D is TRBD1 (6 bases). Trimming cost V 1 base and J 5 bases, with 11 bases left between them. The CDR3 covers 15 residues. Germline V CDR1 and CDR2: MGHDK, SYGVNS. The CDR3 sequence: CASSESTGPTGELFF. The CDR3 bases are TGTGCCAGCAGTGAATCGACAGGTCCTACCGGGGAGCTGTTTTTT.

This clone was counted a single time. The chain recombines TRBV9 with TRBJ2-1, with 9 bases that match TRBD1. There are 13 residues in the CDR3. J gave up 8 bases and V 7 bases, and 7 bases lay outside the gene matches. The germline gives CDR1 SGDLS, CDR2 YYNGEE. The chain's CDR3 is CASSGTGFDEQFF. The CDR3 nucleotides read TGTGCCAGCTCCGGGACAGGGTTCGATGAGCAGTTCTTC.

The DNA for the CDR3 is TGTGCCAGCAGCCTAGGGACCGGGGGGGCCTACGAGCAGTACTTC. It encodes CASSLGTGGAYEQYF. J is TRBJ2-7 and V is TRBV14; TRBD2 agrees at 8 bases. The CDR3 contains 15 residues. The germline V gene has CDR1 SGHDN and CDR2 FVKESK. V lost 4 bases and J lost 2; bases outside the gene matches: 7.

The sample holds a few counts of this clone. The chain joins TRBV27 to TRBJ1-2; 7 nucleotides agree with TRBD1. The J segment lost 0 bases and the V segment lost 5 bases, leaving 12 bases of the junction unmatched. Germline CDR1 reads MNHEY; CDR2 reads SMNVEV (reference sequence). CDR3 length: 17 amino acids. CDR3 sequence: CASSTMSRQGANYGYTF. In DNA form, the CDR3 reads TGTGCCAGCAGTACTATGAGCAGACAGGGAGCTAACTATGGCTACACCTTC.

The gene calls are TRBV7-2 and TRBJ2-1; TRBD1 matches at 10 bases. With V trimmed by 1 base and J by 7 bases, 7 bases remained unmatched. CDR3 size: 16 residues. Germline V lookup: CDR1 SGHTA, CDR2 FQGNSA. The chain's CDR3 is CASSLVGTGVNNEQFF. The CDR3 DNA sequence: TGTGCCAGCAGCTTAGTAGGGACAGGGGTTAATAATGAGCAGTTCTTC. The whole variable domain, filled in from reference TRBV7-2 and TRBJ2-1, reads GAGVSQSPSNKVTEKGKDVELRCDPISGHTALYWYRQSLGQGLEFLIYFQGNSAPDKSGLPSDRFSAERTGGSVSTLTIQRTQQEDSAVYLCASSLVGTGVNNEQFFGPGTRLTVL.

The CDR3 reads CASSSHGKTNTEAFF. CDR3 coding DNA: TGTGCCAGCAGCTCGCACGGGAAAACGAACACTGAAGCTTTCTTT. The rearrangement links TRBV7-9 to TRBJ1-1; D is undetermined. V was trimmed by 4 bases and J by 1 base, leaving 13 bases between them. The V gene's germline CDR1 is SEHNR and CDR2 FQNEAQ (reference sequence). This CDR3 is 15 amino acids long.

The V and J genes are TRBV19 and TRBJ2-2; tentatively, D is TRBD1 (5 bases). V was trimmed by 8 bases and J by 6 bases, leaving 16 bases between them. Germline loops: CDR1 LNHDA, CDR2 SQIVND (reference sequence). CDR3 size: 14 residues. The CDR3: CASGFGQGAGELFF. CDR3 sequence (DNA): TGTGCCAGTGGATTCGGGCAGGGTGCCGGGGAGCTGTTTTTT. The whole variable domain, filled in from reference TRBV19 and TRBJ2-2, reads DGGITQSPKYLFRKEGQNVTLSCEQNLNHDAMYWYRQDPGQGLRLIYYSQIVNDFQKGDIAEGYSVSREKKESFPLTVTSAQKNPTAFYLCASGFGQGAGELFFGEGSRLTVL.

The gene calls are TRBV7-9 and TRBJ1-6; 9 positions match TRBD1. V shed 5 bases, J shed 7 bases, and the junction held 15 bases outside the gene matches. Germline V lookup: CDR1 SEHNR, CDR2 FQNEAQ (reference sequence). This CDR3 contains 18 residues. The CDR3: CASSDPPLGQGTNSPLHF. The DNA of the CDR3 is TGTGCCAGCAGCGACCCCCCTCTTGGACAGGGGACGAATTCACCCCTCCACTTT. Based on the CDR3 plus reference TRBV7-9 and TRBJ1-6, the full variable domain is DTGVSQNPRHKITKRGQNVTFRCDPISEHNRLYWYRQTLGQGPEFLTYFQNEAQLEKSRLLSDRFSAERPKGSFSTLEIQRTEQGDSAMYLCASSDPPLGQGTNSPLHFGNGTRLTVT.

CDR3: CASRPAIETAYEQYF. The CDR3 nucleotides read TGTGCCAGCAGGCCTGCTATCGAGACAGCCTACGAGCAGTACTTC. The chain recombines TRBV5-5 with TRBJ2-7; the D gene is possibly TRBD1 (5 bases). From germline, CDR1 is SGHKS and CDR2 YYEKEE (reference sequence). The length of the CDR3 is 15 residues. Trimming removed 5 bases from V and 2 bases from J, with 17 bases in between.

This chain joins TRBV2 and TRBJ1-2, with 10 positions matching TRBD1. The V and J ends lost 5 bases and 5 bases, in that order; junction bases with no gene match: 8. The CDR3 is 15 residues long. Germline CDR1 and CDR2: SNHLY and FYNNEI. This CDR3 is CASSQDRGFLYGYTF. CDR3 in DNA: TGTGCCAGCAGTCAGGACAGGGGGTTCTTGTATGGCTACACCTTC.